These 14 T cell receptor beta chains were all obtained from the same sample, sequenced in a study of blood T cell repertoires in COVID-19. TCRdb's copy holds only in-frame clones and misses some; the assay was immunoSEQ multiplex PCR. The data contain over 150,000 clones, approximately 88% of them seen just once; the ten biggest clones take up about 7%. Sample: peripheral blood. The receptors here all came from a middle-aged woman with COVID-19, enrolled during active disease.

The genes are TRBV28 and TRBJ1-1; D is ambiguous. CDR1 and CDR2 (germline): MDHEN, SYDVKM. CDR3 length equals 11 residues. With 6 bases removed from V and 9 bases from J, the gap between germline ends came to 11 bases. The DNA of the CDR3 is TGTGCCAGCAGCCCACCGGGGAAAGCTTTCTTT. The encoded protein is CASSPPGKAFF.

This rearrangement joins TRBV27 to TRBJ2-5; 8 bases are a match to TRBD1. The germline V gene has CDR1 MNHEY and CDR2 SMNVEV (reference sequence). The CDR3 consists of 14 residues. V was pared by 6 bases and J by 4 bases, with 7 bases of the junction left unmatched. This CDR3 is CASSRQGQRETQYF. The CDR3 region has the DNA TGTGCCAGCAGCCGACAGGGGCAGCGAGAGACCCAGTACTTC.

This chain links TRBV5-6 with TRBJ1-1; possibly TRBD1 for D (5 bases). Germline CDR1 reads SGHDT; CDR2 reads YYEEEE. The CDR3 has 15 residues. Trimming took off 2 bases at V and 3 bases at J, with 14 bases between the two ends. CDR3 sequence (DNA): TGTGCCAGCAGCTTAAAAGGTGGGGCATACACTGAAGCTTTCTTT. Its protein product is CASSLKGGAYTEAFF.

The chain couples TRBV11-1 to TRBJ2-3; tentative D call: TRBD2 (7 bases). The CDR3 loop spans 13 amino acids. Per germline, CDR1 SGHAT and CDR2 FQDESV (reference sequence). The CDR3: CAGGLGTKDTQYF. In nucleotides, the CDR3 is TGTGCTGGCGGACTAGGGACAAAAGATACGCAGTATTTT.

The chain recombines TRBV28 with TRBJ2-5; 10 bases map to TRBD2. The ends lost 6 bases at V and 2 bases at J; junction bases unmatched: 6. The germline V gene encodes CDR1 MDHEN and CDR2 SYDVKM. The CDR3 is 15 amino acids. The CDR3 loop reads CASSAGTSVQETQYF. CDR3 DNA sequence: TGTGCCAGCAGCGCTGGGACTAGCGTACAAGAGACCCAGTACTTC.

This CDR3 is CASRPTGQGEQYF. CDR3 DNA sequence: TGTGCCAGCAGACCGACAGGTCAGGGCGAGCAGTACTTC. The chain carries TRBV5-5 and TRBJ2-7, with D tentatively TRBD1 (6 bases). The CDR3 is 13 amino acids. Germline lookup yields CDR1 SGHKS and CDR2 YYEKEE (reference sequence). The ends were cut back, 5 bases at V and 6 bases at J, with 15 bases in the middle.

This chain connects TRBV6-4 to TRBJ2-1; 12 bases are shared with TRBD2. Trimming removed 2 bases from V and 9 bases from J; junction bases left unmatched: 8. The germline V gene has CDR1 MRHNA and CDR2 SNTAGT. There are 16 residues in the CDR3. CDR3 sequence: CASSDTGLAGIGEQFF. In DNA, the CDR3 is TGTGCCAGCAGTGACACCGGACTAGCGGGAATTGGTGAGCAGTTCTTC.

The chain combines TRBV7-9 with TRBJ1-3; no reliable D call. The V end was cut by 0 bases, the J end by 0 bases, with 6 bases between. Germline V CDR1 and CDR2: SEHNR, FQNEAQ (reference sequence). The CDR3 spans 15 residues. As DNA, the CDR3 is TGTGCCAGCAGCTTAGCGCTCGGCTCTGGAAACACCATATATTTT. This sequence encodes CASSLALGSGNTIYF. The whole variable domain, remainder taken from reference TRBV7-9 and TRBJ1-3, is DTGVSQNPRHKITKRGQNVTFRCDPISEHNRLYWYRQTLGQGPEFLTYFQNEAQLEKSRLLSDRFSAERPKGSFSTLEIQRTEQGDSAMYLCASSLALGSGNTIYFGEGSWLTVV.

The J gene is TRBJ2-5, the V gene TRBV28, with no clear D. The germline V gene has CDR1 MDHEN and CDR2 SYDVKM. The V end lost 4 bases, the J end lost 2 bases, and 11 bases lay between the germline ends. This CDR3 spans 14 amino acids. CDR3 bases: TGTGCCAGCAGTTCAGCCGGGTCGCAAGAGACCCAGTACTTC. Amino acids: CASSSAGSQETQYF.

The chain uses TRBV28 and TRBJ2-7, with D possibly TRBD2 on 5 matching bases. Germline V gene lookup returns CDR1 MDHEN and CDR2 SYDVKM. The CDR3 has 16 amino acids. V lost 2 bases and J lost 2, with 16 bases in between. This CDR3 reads CASSLVIGLGTYEQYF. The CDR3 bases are TGTGCCAGCAGTTTAGTTATCGGACTGGGGACCTACGAGCAGTACTTC.

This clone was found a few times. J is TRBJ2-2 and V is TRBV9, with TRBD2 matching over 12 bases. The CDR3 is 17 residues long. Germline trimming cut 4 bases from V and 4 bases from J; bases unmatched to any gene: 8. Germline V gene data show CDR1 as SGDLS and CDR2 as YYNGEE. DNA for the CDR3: TGTGCCAGCAGCACCCTAGCGGGAGGGCCTATCACCGGGGAGCTGTTTTTT. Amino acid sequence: CASSTLAGGPITGELFF.

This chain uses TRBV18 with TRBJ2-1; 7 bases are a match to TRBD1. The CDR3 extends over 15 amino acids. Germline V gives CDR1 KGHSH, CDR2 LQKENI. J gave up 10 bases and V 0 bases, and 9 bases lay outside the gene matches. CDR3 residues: CASSPPADPTGEQFF. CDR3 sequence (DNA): TGTGCCAGCTCACCACCGGCGGACCCGACAGGGGAGCAGTTCTTC. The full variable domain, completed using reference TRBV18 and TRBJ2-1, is NAGVMQNPRHLVRRRGQEARLRCSPMKGHSHVYWYRQLPEEGLKFMVYLQKENIIDESGMPKERFSAEFPKEGPSILRIQQVVRGDSAAYFCASSPPADPTGEQFFGPGTRLTVL.

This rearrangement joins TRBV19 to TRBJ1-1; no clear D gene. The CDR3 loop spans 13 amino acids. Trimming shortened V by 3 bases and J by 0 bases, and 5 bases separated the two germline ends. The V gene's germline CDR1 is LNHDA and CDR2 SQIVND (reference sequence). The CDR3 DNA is TGTGCCAGTAGTATCGGGGTGAACACTGAAGCTTTCTTT. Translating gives CASSIGVNTEAFF.

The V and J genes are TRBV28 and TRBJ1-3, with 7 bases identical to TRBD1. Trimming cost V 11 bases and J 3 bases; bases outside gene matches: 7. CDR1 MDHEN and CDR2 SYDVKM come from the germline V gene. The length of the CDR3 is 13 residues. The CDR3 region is CAVPDRVGNTIYF. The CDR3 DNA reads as TGTGCCGTCCCCGACAGGGTTGGAAACACCATATATTTT.